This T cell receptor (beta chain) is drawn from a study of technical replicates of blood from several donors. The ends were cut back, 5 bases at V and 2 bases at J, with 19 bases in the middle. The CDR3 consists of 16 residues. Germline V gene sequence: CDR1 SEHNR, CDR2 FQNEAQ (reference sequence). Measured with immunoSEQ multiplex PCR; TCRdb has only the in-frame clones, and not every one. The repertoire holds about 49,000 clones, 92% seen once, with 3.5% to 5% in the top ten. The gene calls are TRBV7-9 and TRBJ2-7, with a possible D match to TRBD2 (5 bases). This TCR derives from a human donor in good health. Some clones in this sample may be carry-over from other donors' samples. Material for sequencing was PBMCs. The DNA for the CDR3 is TGTGCCAGCAGCCCTCGAGGGCCCCTTTCCGCCTACGAGCAGTACTTC. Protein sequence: CASSPRGPLSAYEQYF.